The 7 T cell receptor beta chains below were found in one sample sequenced in a study of read filtering for tumor transcriptome and immune sequencing. From about 400 ng of RNA, a library with molecular barcoded alpha/delta and beta/gamma adaptors was made. Via MiXCR, TCRdb re-called the reads, giving one row per CDR3 protein. The sample records about 38,000 distinct CDR3 sequences, 14% being singletons. Sequenced input: a population of CD138-negative cells sorted from bone marrow. The origin of the receptors is a donor aged 40 or older with multiple myeloma.

Ten or more counts support this clonotype. The chain recombines TRBV6-2 or TRBV6-3 with TRBJ2-7; 11 bases match TRBD2. V dropped 5 bases and J dropped 0; count of bases not matched to a gene: 12. The V gene's germline CDR1 is MNHEY and CDR2 SVGEGT. This CDR3 comprises 18 residues. Here the CDR3 reads CASSPRWLAGGHSYEQYF. CDR3 in DNA: TGTGCCAGCAGTCCTCGGTGGCTAGCGGGGGGCCACTCCTACGAGCAGTACTTC.

The V and J genes are TRBV3-1 and TRBJ1-1; D is unresolved. The V end was cut by 0 bases, the J end by 0 bases, with 8 bases between. There are 15 residues in the CDR3. The germline gives CDR1 LGHDT, CDR2 YNNKEL (reference sequence). CDR3 nucleotides: TGTGCCAGCAGCCAAGAAAGGGAGTTGAACACTGAAGCTTTCTTT. Amino acids: CASSQERELNTEAFF.

The chain carries TRBV19 and TRBJ2-1, with D possibly TRBD1 on 5 matching bases. Germline lookup yields CDR1 LNHDA and CDR2 SQIVND (reference sequence). The CDR3 runs to 15 residues. Between the trimmed V and J ends, which lost 0 bases and 4 bases, there was a span of 10 bases. The CDR3 coding sequence is TGTGCCAGTAGTATAGATGGGGCCAGTTACAATGAGCAGTTCTTC. Encoded protein: CASSIDGASYNEQFF.

This clonotype was counted many times. V usage is TRBV10-3 and J usage is TRBJ2-7; perhaps TRBD2 as D (6 bases). Trimming stripped 2 bases from V and 3 bases from J, with 8 bases between. The germline gives CDR1 ENHRY, CDR2 SYGVKD. The CDR3 length is 13 residues. CDR3 protein: CAISERGSYEQYF. For the CDR3, the DNA is TGTGCCATCAGTGAGCGGGGGAGCTACGAGCAGTACTTC.

This clonotype came up many times. The chain links TRBV28 to TRBJ1-1; 11 bases agree with TRBD1. Trimming at V came to 6 bases and at J to 5 bases, leaving 14 bases not matched to a gene. CDR3 length: 17 amino acids. The germline V gene encodes CDR1 MDHEN and CDR2 SYDVKM. This CDR3 is CASRAVRTGQGGTEAFF. The CDR3 DNA follows: TGTGCCAGCAGAGCCGTGAGAACGGGACAGGGGGGGACTGAAGCTTTCTTT.

This clonotype appeared many times. The chain joins TRBV6-1 to TRBJ2-5; tentative D call: TRBD2 (6 bases). Germline assignment: CDR1 MNHNS and CDR2 SASEGT. The CDR3 runs 15 residues. Trimming pared 5 bases from V and 4 bases from J, leaving 17 bases between. The CDR3 loop is CASSQGGTVRETQYF. The CDR3 nucleotides are TGTGCCAGCAGTCAGGGCGGGACCGTACGAGAGACCCAGTACTTC.

This clonotype was seen many times. The rearrangement joins TRBV5-1 to TRBJ2-7; a weak D match, TRBD1 (6 bases). Germline CDR1 is SGHRS and CDR2 is YFSETQ. CDR3 length equals 11 residues. V lost 8 bases to trimming and J lost 4 bases, with 10 bases between them. The CDR3, as DNA: TGCGCCAGTCGGGACATTTACGAGCAGTACTTC. Amino acid sequence: CASRDIYEQYF.